The 24 T cell receptor beta chains below all came from one sample that was sequenced in a study of shared clonotypes between healthy human individuals. Assay used: immunoSEQ multiplex PCR; TCRdb lists only in-frame clones, some missing. In the table there are 110,000 or so clones, more than 65% of which are singletons. Sequenced input: memory CD8+ T cells sorted from blood. Noted subset: CD45RO+ cells pooled with CCR7-negative TemRA cells. The receptors come from a woman in her 30s in good health.

There are a few counts of this clone. The chain employs TRBV7-7 and TRBJ2-2, with D possibly matching TRBD1 (6 bases). Between the trimmed V and J ends, which lost 5 bases and 3 bases, there was a span of 16 bases. CDR3 size: 16 residues. The germline V gene has CDR1 SSHAT and CDR2 FNYEAQ (reference sequence). The CDR3 nucleotides are TGTGCCAGCAGCACCGAGGGGGAGCAGGACACCGGGGAGCTGTTTTTT. Translating it yields CASSTEGEQDTGELFF.

This clone was detected only a few times. The gene calls are TRBV6-4 and TRBJ2-1; D not resolved. Deletions cut 3 bases from V and 5 bases from J, with 8 bases between. The CDR3 covers 13 residues. The germline V gene has CDR1 MRHNA and CDR2 SNTAGT. The CDR3 loop reads CASSEGSNNEQFF. CDR3 DNA sequence: TGTGCCAGCAGTGAAGGGTCGAACAATGAGCAGTTCTTC.

The chain carries TRBV5-1 and TRBJ2-3; 8 nucleotides line up with TRBD2. Germline trimming cut 0 bases from V and 5 bases from J; bases unmatched to any gene: 2. This CDR3 has 14 residues. The V gene's germline CDR1 is SGHRS and CDR2 YFSETQ. CDR3: CASSLGLAKDTQYF. The CDR3 bases are TGCGCCAGCAGCTTGGGACTAGCGAAAGATACGCAGTATTTT.

The chain carries TRBV28 and TRBJ2-7; 8 bases fit TRBD2. CDR3 size: 13 residues. The germline CDR1 and CDR2 sequences are MDHEN and SYDVKM. Trimming took 8 bases from V and 2 from J; bases not matched to a gene: 5. Here the CDR3 reads CASRPGGTYEQYF. DNA for the CDR3: TGTGCCAGCCGACCGGGGGGGACCTACGAGCAGTACTTC.

This clone showed up just a few times. The V and J genes are TRBV2 and TRBJ2-7; D not certain. V shed 4 bases and J shed 3 bases, with 10 bases lying between them. The CDR3 loop spans 13 amino acids. CDR1 is SNHLY, CDR2 FYNNEI, per germline. The CDR3 protein is CASSVNRLYEQYF. The CDR3 bases are TGTGCCAGCAGTGTCAATCGTCTCTACGAGCAGTACTTC.

This clone occurred a few times. CDR3 DNA: TGTGCCAGCAGTGACCCGGGTGGAAGCTCCTACGAGCAGTACTTC. Its protein is CASSDPGGSSYEQYF. V usage is TRBV25-1 and J usage is TRBJ2-7; D gene unclear. This CDR3 has 15 residues. V shed 3 bases and J shed 0 bases, with 12 bases lying between them. The germline V gene has CDR1 MGHDK and CDR2 SYGVNS.

A word on this clone: Distinct nucleotide sequences in the sample also encode this CDR3. The chain joins TRBV29-1 to TRBJ2-7; D is perhaps TRBD1 (6 bases). Trimming took off 0 bases at V and 0 bases at J, with 12 bases between the two ends. The CDR3 totals 15 residues. Germline V lookup: CDR1 SQVTM, CDR2 ANQGSEA. The CDR3 loop is CSVEDGGRASYEQYF. The CDR3 DNA sequence: TGCAGCGTTGAAGATGGGGGCAGGGCCTCCTACGAGCAGTACTTC.

In regard to this clone: With only one base between it and a far larger clone, this is likely a read error. The chain uses TRBV15 and TRBJ2-6; D perhaps matches TRBD2 (5 bases). V shed 3 bases and J shed 3 bases, with 15 bases lying between them. Germline values: CDR1 LNHNV, CDR2 YYDKDF (reference sequence). The CDR3 spans 17 residues. CDR3 in DNA: TGTGCCACCAGCAGTTTAGTGGGAGACTTTGGGGCCAACGTCCTGACTTTC. Translated: CATSSLVGDFGANVLTF.

The chain combines TRBV28 with TRBJ2-7; no reliable D call. The CDR3 spans 15 residues. From germline, CDR1 is MDHEN and CDR2 SYDVKM. V lost 6 bases, J lost 0 bases, and 15 bases lay in between. The CDR3, as DNA: TGTGCCAGCAGCCCTACCCCGATTTACTCCTACGAGCAGTACTTC. As protein: CASSPTPIYSYEQYF.

As DNA, the CDR3 is TGTGCCAGCAGTTCCCGAGTCGCTCACACAGATACGCAGTATTTT. Protein product: CASSSRVAHTDTQYF. The chain has TRBV27 and TRBJ2-3; D unresolved. This CDR3 has 15 amino acids. The germline V and J ends were trimmed by 4 bases and 2 bases, with 13 bases remaining between them. Germline V gives CDR1 MNHEY, CDR2 SMNVEV (reference sequence).

This clone occurred many times. The gene calls are TRBV6-1 and TRBJ2-7; TRBD1 matches 8 bases. This CDR3 has 13 residues. Germline values: CDR1 MNHNS, CDR2 SASEGT. V shed 8 bases, J shed 2 bases, and the junction held 5 bases outside the gene matches. CDR3 nucleotides: TGTGCCAGCCAGGGACAGGAGGCCTACGAGCAGTACTTC. Translating it yields CASQGQEAYEQYF.

The chain is built from TRBV5-4 and TRBJ2-7; 8 nucleotides match TRBD2. V gave up 4 bases and J gave up 3 bases; unmatched junction bases: 12. Germline-derived CDR1 and CDR2 are SGHNT and YYREEE (reference sequence). The CDR3 loop spans 16 amino acids. The CDR3 DNA reads as TGTGCCAGCAGCGGTAGCGCGGGAGGTCTCTTCTACGAGCAGTACTTC. It codes for CASSGSAGGLFYEQYF.

This chain joins TRBV6-1 and TRBJ2-3; D may be TRBD2 (7 bases). The V gene lost 1 base and the J gene lost 5 bases, with 13 bases spanning the gap. The CDR3 spans 15 residues. Germline assignment: CDR1 MNHNS and CDR2 SASEGT. The CDR3 loop is CASSEVGGGLDTQYF. The DNA for the CDR3 is TGTGCCAGCAGTGAAGTGGGAGGGGGACTAGATACGCAGTATTTT.

The J gene is TRBJ2-7, the V gene TRBV19; no clear D gene. CDR3 length: 12 residues. CDR1 is LNHDA and CDR2 is SQIVND in the germline V gene (reference sequence). V was shortened by 3 bases and J by 2 bases, with 5 bases between the two germline ends. The CDR3 is CASSMGTYEQYF. The CDR3 DNA reads TGTGCCAGTAGTATGGGCACCTACGAGCAGTACTTC.

This sequence joins TRBV11-3 and TRBJ2-5; D is ambiguous. The CDR3 consists of 11 residues. The germline V and J ends were trimmed by 6 bases and 7 bases, with 9 bases remaining between them. Germline lookup yields CDR1 SGHNT and CDR2 YENEEA. The CDR3 coding sequence is TGTGCCAGCAGGATTTGGGGGACCCAGTACTTC. Translation gives CASRIWGTQYF.

Of note for this clone: The germline gene is not matched at one end of the junction; a read error may be the cause. The V and J genes are TRBV2 and TRBJ2-3, with D possibly being TRBD1 (5 bases). The CDR3 is made up of 16 amino acids. Germline V gene lookup returns CDR1 SNHLY and CDR2 FYNNEI. The CDR3 nucleotides read TGTGCCAGCAGTAAAGCCTGGACAAAATTCACAGATACGCAGTATTTT. Translation: CASSKAWTKFTDTQYF.

This clone has just one count. The chain couples TRBV2 to TRBJ2-1; 11 bases map to TRBD1. This CDR3 region has 16 residues. CDR1 and CDR2 (germline): SNHLY, FYNNEI. The J segment lost 3 bases and the V segment lost 4 bases, leaving 5 bases of the junction unmatched. CDR3 DNA: TGTGCCAGCAGTGCCGGGACAGGGGGGATCTACAATGAGCAGTTCTTC. Translating gives CASSAGTGGIYNEQFF. Full variable domain (remainder filled in from reference TRBV2 and TRBJ2-1): EPEVTQTPSHQVTQMGQEVILRCVPISNHLYFYWYRQILGQKVEFLVSFYNNEISEKSEIFDDQFSVERPDGSNFTLKIRSTKLEDSAMYFCASSAGTGGIYNEQFFGPGTRLTVL.

V usage is TRBV27 and J usage is TRBJ2-7, with D possibly being TRBD1 or TRBD2 (5 bases each). CDR1 is MNHEY, CDR2 SMNVEV, per germline (reference sequence). This CDR3 has 13 amino acids. The germline V and J ends were trimmed by 4 bases and 3 bases, with 10 bases remaining between them. The CDR3 reads CASSSGAFYEQYF. The CDR3 bases are TGTGCCAGCAGTTCCGGGGCCTTCTACGAGCAGTACTTC.

The chain employs TRBV28 and TRBJ2-5; perhaps TRBD2 as D (6 bases). TRBJ2-7 matches the DNA end more closely, so the J call is doubtful. The CDR3 totals 14 residues. Germline V CDR1 and CDR2: MDHEN, SYDVKM. CDR3 bases: TGTGCCAGCAGTTTGATAGCGGCTGCGTACGAGCAGTACTTC. As protein: CASSLIAAAYEQYF.

This clone was found many times. The chain employs TRBV27 and TRBJ2-7; tentatively, D is TRBD2 (6 bases). V was clipped by 4 bases and J by 3 bases, with 16 bases between them. The length of the CDR3 is 15 residues. The germline CDR1 and CDR2 sequences are MNHEY and SMNVEV (reference sequence). CDR3 protein: CASSSIASVFYEQYF. CDR3 coding DNA: TGTGCCAGCAGTTCGATCGCTAGCGTATTCTACGAGCAGTACTTC.

The chain combines TRBV5-1 with TRBJ2-7, with D possibly called TRBD1 or TRBD2 (5 bases each). The germline V gene has CDR1 SGHRS and CDR2 YFSETQ. V was pared by 4 bases and J by 7 bases, with 18 bases between. The CDR3 loop spans 14 amino acids. Here the CDR3 DNA reads TGCGCCAGCAGCCCAGGGACCGCAACTGGTGAGCAGTACTTC. Amino acid sequence: CASSPGTATGEQYF. Complete variable domain (other parts from reference TRBV5-1 and TRBJ2-7): KAGVTQTPRYLIKTRGQQVTLSCSPISGHRSVSWYQQTPGQGLQFLFEYFSETQRNKGNFPGRFSGRQFSNSRSEMNVSTLELGDSALYLCASSPGTATGEQYFGPGTRLTVT.

This chain's CDR3 is CASSLRVRERTYEQYF. CDR3 DNA: TGTGCCAGCAGCTTACGGGTGCGGGAGAGAACCTACGAGCAGTACTTC. The chain carries TRBV13 and TRBJ2-7; 7 bases match TRBD2. Losses at the gene ends were 2 bases for V and 2 bases for J; bases not matched to a gene: 9. Per germline, CDR1 PRHDT and CDR2 FYEKMQ (reference sequence). The CDR3 covers 16 residues.

V is TRBV28 and J is TRBJ1-3; D is uncertain. CDR1 is MDHEN, CDR2 SYDVKM, per germline. CDR3 length: 16 residues. V lost 3 bases and J lost 0, with 12 bases in between. The CDR3 sequence: CASSFRHQSSGNTIYF. CDR3 in DNA: TGTGCCAGCAGTTTTCGGCACCAGAGCTCTGGAAACACCATATATTTT.

The chain combines TRBV9 with TRBJ2-7, with 7 bases aligning to TRBD2. CDR1 SGDLS and CDR2 YYNGEE come from the germline V gene. CDR3 length: 14 amino acids. V shed 0 bases, J shed 4 bases, and the junction held 4 bases outside the gene matches. CDR3 bases: TGTGCCAGCAGCGTAGTAGGGGAGGGATACGAGCAGTACTTC. This sequence encodes CASSVVGEGYEQYF.